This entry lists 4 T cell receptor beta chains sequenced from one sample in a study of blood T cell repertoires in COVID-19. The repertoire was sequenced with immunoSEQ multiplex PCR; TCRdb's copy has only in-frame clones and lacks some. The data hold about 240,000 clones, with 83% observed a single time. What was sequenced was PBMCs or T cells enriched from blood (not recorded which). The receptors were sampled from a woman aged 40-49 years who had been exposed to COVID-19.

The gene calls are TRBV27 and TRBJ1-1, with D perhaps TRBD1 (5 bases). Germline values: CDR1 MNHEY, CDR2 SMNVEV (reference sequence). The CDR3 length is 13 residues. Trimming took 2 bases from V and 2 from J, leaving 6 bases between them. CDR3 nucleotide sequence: TGTGCCAGCAGTTTAGGACATAACACTGAAGCTTTCTTT. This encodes CASSLGHNTEAFF.

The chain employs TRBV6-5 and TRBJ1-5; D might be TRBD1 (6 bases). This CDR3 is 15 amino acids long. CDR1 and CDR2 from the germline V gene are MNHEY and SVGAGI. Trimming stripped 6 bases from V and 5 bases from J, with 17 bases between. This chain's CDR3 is CASRQDGQGHQPQHF. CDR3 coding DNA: TGTGCCAGCAGGCAGGACGGGCAGGGGCATCAGCCCCAGCATTTT.

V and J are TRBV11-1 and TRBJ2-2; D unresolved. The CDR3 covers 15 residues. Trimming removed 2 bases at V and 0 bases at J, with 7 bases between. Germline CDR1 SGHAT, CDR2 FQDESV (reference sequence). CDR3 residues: CASSLMAANTGELFF. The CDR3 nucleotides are TGTGCCAGCAGCTTAATGGCCGCGAACACCGGGGAGCTGTTTTTT. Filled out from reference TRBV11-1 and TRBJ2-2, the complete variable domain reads EAEVAQSPRYKITEKSQAVAFWCDPISGHATLYWYRQILGQGPELLVQFQDESVVDDSQLPKDRFSAERLKGVDSTLKIQPAELGDSAMYLCASSLMAANTGELFFGEGSRLTVL.

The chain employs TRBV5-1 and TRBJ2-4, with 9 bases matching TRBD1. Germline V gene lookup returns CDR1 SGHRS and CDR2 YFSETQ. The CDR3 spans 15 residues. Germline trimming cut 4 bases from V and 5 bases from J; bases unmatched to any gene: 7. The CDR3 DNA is TGCGCCAGCAGCCTTACAGGGGGCGAGGAAAACATTCAGTACTTC. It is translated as CASSLTGGEENIQYF. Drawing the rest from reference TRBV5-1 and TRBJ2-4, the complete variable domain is KAGVTQTPRYLIKTRGQQVTLSCSPISGHRSVSWYQQTPGQGLQFLFEYFSETQRNKGNFPGRFSGRQFSNSRSEMNVSTLELGDSALYLCASSLTGGEENIQYFGAGTRLSVL.